Sequencing of this TCR beta chain was carried out in a study of T cell repertoires in cytomegalovirus infection. Study information: It was the public TCR beta signatures that indicated both CMV infection and matching HLA type.

This CDR3 spans 17 amino acids. V was pared by 4 bases and J by 5 bases, with 14 bases of the junction left unmatched. The germline V gene encodes CDR1 LNHDA and CDR2 SQIVND (reference sequence). TCRdb analysed the reads with MiXCR anew, one entry per CDR3 protein. The table records hundreds of thousands of distinct CDR3 sequences, 24% of them present only once. V usage is TRBV19 and J usage is TRBJ1-1; 9 bases map to TRBD1. Sequencing used CD8+ T cells from PBMCs. This clonotype was sampled from a human donor in good health (CMV status not recorded). Some clones in this sample may be carry-over from other donors' samples. CDR3 sequence (DNA): TGTGCCAGTAGTAAAAAGGGACAGGGTGTTCGGCGTACTGAAGCTTTCTTT. As protein: CASSKKGQGVRRTEAFF.